The T cell receptor (beta chain) described here comes from a study of Graves' ophthalmopathy and Graves' hyperthyroidism. Overall study results and limits: It was with 70.59% sensitivity and just under 75% specificity that the model predicted ophthalmopathy progression. Thyroid clonotypes that were expanded above 0.001 frequency mostly also appeared in blood.

This CDR3 has 14 residues. Trimming took 3 bases from V and 5 from J, leaving 11 bases between them. The authors diagnosed from clinical symptoms, serum thyroxine, TRAb, thyroid ultrasound and orbital computed tomography. Transcripts of RNA were the source for amplifying TCR beta CDR3 regions. RT-PCR with HTBI primers came first, then second-round multiplex PCR. TCRdb passed the multiplex PCR reads through MiXCR, listing each CDR3 protein once. The sample includes about 620,000 distinct CDR3 sequences, 22% of them seen just once. This clonotype was counted ten times or more. The target antigen is unknown.

Sequenced input: peripheral blood. The genes are TRBV12-3 or TRBV12-4 and TRBJ1-5; D gene unclear. This TCR was recovered from a woman younger than 30 with stable Graves' hyperthyroidism. Some clones in this sample may be carry-over from other donors' samples. CDR3 residues: CASSFFHAHQPQHF. Here the CDR3 DNA reads TGTGCCAGCAGTTTTTTCCATGCCCATCAGCCCCAGCATTTT.